This T cell receptor beta chain is from a study of T cells in Graves' hyperthyroidism and ophthalmopathy. Study observations and caveats: Most clonotypes that expanded in the thyroid above 0.001 also showed up in blood.

Patients affected by ophthalmopathy presented a Clinical Activity Score of at least 3, a NOSPECS grade of at least 4, and disease duration below 3 months. Exclusion followed for patients with uncontrolled infection, other autoimmune disease, pregnancy or lactation. Clinical symptoms, serum thyroxine and TRAb, thyroid ultrasound and orbital computed tomography were used for the diagnoses. The CDR3 regions of TCR beta were amplified from RNA transcripts. The TCR CDR3 first-round RT-PCR relied on the HTBI primer set. TCRdb re-called the multiplex PCR reads through MiXCR, storing one row per CDR3 protein. Of 500,000 to 650,000 distinct CDR3 sequences listed, more than 14% are singletons. This clonotype was observed a handful of times. The antigen remains unidentified. Sequencing input: blood. The receptor's source is a woman aged 50 to 65 with Graves' ophthalmopathy.

CDR3 in amino acids: CASFEVRVTQETQYF. In DNA, the CDR3 is TGTGCCAGTTTCGAGGTCAGGGTCACCCAAGAGACCCAGTACTTC. The chain combines TRBV7-9 with TRBJ2-5; tentative D call: TRBD1 (5 bases). Germline CDR1 SEHNR, CDR2 FQNEAQ (reference sequence). Trimming pared 9 bases from V and 1 base from J, leaving 18 bases between. The CDR3 has 15 amino acids.